The clone carrying this TCR beta chain was recorded once. The antigen is not known. Germline CDR1 reads SGHRS; CDR2 reads YFSETQ. This CDR3 spans 17 amino acids. The V and J ends lost 5 bases and 6 bases respectively, with 23 bases between them. This record comes from a study of T cell responses to AZD1222 COVID-19 vaccine. Findings and caveats of the study: White British people made up most donors, females outnumbered males, and clonal diversity was possibly underestimated. Spike-specific TCR breadth and depth grew following two AZD1222 doses.

Profiling relied on immunoSEQ multiplex PCR, and the TCRdb table lists in-frame clones only, not all of them. The sample includes 130,000 or so clones, roughly nine tenths of them seen just once. The chain links TRBV5-1 to TRBJ2-2; the D gene could be TRBD1 or TRBD2 (6 bases each). The receptor's source is an adult who received the MenACWY meningococcal vaccine as a control. The material sequenced was peripheral blood, taken 28 days after the second dose of the MenACWY control vaccine. Here the CDR3 DNA reads TGCGCCAGCAGTTTTGGCTTGGCGGGGCCAGGGGCCGGGGAGCTGTTTTTT. Its protein product is CASSFGLAGPGAGELFF.